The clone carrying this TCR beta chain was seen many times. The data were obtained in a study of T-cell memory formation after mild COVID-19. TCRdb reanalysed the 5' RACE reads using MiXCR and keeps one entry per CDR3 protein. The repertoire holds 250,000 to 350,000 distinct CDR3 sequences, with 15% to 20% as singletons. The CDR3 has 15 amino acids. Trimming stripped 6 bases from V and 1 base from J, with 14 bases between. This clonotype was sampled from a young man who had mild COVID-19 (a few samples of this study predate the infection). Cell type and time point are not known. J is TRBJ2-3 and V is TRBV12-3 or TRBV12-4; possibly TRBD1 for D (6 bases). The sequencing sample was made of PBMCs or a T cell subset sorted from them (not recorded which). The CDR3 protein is CASSSSRGGTDTQYF. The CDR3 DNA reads TGTGCCAGCAGCTCGTCCAGGGGAGGCACAGATACGCAGTATTTT.